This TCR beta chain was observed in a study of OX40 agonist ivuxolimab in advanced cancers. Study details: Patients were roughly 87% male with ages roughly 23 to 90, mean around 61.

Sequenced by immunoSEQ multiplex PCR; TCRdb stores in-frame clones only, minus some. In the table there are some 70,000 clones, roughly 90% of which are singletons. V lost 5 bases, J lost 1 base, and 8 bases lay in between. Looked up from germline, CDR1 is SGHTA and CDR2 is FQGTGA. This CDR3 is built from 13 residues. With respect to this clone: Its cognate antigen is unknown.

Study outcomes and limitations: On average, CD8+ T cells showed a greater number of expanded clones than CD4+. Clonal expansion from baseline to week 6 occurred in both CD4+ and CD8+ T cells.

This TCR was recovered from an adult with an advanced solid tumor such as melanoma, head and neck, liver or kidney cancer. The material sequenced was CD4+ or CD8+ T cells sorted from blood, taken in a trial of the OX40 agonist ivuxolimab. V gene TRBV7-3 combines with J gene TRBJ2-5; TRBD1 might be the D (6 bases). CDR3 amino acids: CASSPDSQETQYF. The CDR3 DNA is TGTGCCAGCAGCCCGGACAGCCAAGAGACCCAGTACTTC.